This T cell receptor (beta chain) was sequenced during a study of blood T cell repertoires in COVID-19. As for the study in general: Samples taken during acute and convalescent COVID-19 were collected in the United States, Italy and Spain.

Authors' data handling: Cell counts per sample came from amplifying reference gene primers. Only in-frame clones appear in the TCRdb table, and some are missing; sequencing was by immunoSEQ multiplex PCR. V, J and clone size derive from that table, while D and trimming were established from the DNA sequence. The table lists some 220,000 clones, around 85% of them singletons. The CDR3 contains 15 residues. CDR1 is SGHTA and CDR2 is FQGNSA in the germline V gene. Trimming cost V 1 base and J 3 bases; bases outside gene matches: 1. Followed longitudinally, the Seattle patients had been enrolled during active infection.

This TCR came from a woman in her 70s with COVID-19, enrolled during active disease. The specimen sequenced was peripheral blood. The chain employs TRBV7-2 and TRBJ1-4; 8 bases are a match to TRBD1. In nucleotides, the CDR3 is TGTGCCAGCAGCTTAGGACAGGGGTCTAATGAAAAACTGTTTTTT. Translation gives CASSLGQGSNEKLFF.